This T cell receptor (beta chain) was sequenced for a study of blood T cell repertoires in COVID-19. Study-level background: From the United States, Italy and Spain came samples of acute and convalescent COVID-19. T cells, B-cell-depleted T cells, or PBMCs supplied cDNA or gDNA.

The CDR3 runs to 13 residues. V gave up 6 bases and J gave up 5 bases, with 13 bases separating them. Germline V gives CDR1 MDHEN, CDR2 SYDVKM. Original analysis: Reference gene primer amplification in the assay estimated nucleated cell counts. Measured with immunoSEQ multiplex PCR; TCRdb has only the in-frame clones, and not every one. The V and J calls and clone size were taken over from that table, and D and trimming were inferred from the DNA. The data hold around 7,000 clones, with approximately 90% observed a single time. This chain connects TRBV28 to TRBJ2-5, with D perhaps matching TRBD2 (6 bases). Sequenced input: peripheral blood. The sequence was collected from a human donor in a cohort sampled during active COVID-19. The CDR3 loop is CASSRFAGETQYF. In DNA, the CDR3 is TGTGCCAGCAGCCGTTTCGCGGGGGAGACCCAGTACTTC.